The 18 T cell receptor beta chains reported below all come from one sample, sequenced in a study of blood T cell repertoires in COVID-19. TCRdb's copy holds only in-frame clones and misses some; the assay was immunoSEQ multiplex PCR. The sample yields roughly 160,000 clones, approximately 90% seen once. Sequencing used peripheral blood. The receptors stem from a young man with COVID-19, enrolled during active disease.

The chain joins TRBV6-5 to TRBJ1-2; a possible D gene is TRBD1 (6 bases). The germline V and J ends were trimmed by 0 bases and 1 base, with 9 bases remaining between them. In germline, CDR1 is MNHEY, CDR2 SVGAGI. This CDR3 spans 15 amino acids. As DNA, the CDR3 is TGTGCCAGCAGTTACTCCAGGGGCCGTAACTATGGCTACACCTTC. Protein: CASSYSRGRNYGYTF.

CDR3 region: CASSPPGFSYNEQFF. The CDR3, as DNA: TGTGCCAGCAGCCCCCCCGGGTTCTCCTACAATGAGCAGTTCTTC. This chain connects TRBV7-9 to TRBJ2-1; D gene unclear. The CDR3 runs 15 residues. The germline gives CDR1 SEHNR, CDR2 FQNEAQ (reference sequence). The ends were cut back, 5 bases at V and 0 bases at J, with 11 bases in the middle.

V and J are TRBV24-1 and TRBJ2-5; 12 bases map to TRBD1. After removal of 2 bases from V and 4 bases from J, the junction contained 13 bases not matched to a gene. CDR1 KGHDR and CDR2 SFDVKD come from the germline V gene. This CDR3 contains 19 residues. CDR3 coding DNA: TGTGCCACCAGTGATTCCTTACCAAGGGGGACAGGGGGCTTAGAGACCCAGTACTTC. This encodes CATSDSLPRGTGGLETQYF.

This chain links TRBV3-1 (or the pseudogene TRBV3-2) with TRBJ2-3; 8 nucleotides agree with TRBD1. The CDR3 extends over 17 amino acids. V lost 4 bases, J lost 0 bases, and 9 bases stayed unmatched. Germline lookup yields CDR1 LGHDT and CDR2 YNNKEL (reference sequence). CDR3: CASSPLADRASTDTQYF. In DNA, the CDR3 is TGTGCCAGCAGCCCTTTGGCGGACAGGGCGAGCACAGATACGCAGTATTTT.

The chain combines TRBV6-6 with TRBJ2-7; TRBD2 matches 7 bases. The CDR3 has 16 amino acids. V dropped 0 bases and J dropped 4; count of bases not matched to a gene: 9. Germline values: CDR1 MNHNY, CDR2 SVGAGI (reference sequence). This chain's CDR3 is CASSYSRASGQYEQYF. The CDR3 bases are TGTGCCAGCAGTTACTCGAGGGCTAGCGGACAATACGAGCAGTACTTC.

This clone was detected only once. V gene TRBV10-1 combines with J gene TRBJ2-7, with D maybe TRBD2 (9 bases). The V end was cut by 3 bases, the J end by 4 bases, with 34 bases between. Germline loops: CDR1 WNHNN, CDR2 SYGVQD (reference sequence). The CDR3 has 21 amino acids. CDR3 loop: CASSDGTGRTVAGVVAYEQYF. CDR3 sequence (DNA): TGCGCCAGCAGTGATGGGACAGGCCGCACGGTAGCGGGAGTTGTAGCGTACGAGCAGTACTTC.

The V and J genes are TRBV6-5 and TRBJ1-5, with a weak D call TRBD1 (6 bases). V was cut by 7 bases and J by 3 bases, with 16 bases left in between. The germline V gene has CDR1 MNHEY and CDR2 SVGAGI. The CDR3 extends over 15 amino acids. The DNA for the CDR3 is TGTGCCAGCACCATACCAACAGGGCACAATCAGCCCCAGCATTTT. Translated: CASTIPTGHNQPQHF.

This clone was counted a single time. The genes are TRBV6-5 and TRBJ2-2; 7 nucleotides align to TRBD1. The germline gives CDR1 MNHEY, CDR2 SVGAGI. The trim removed 7 bases at V and 8 bases at J, leaving 10 bases unmatched. This CDR3 is 14 amino acids long. The CDR3 region has the DNA TGTGCCAGCACCCGACAGGGTGGATCAGGGGAGCTGTTTTTT. This sequence encodes CASTRQGGSGELFF.

The chain employs TRBV4-1 and TRBJ1-2; tentative D call: TRBD1 (6 bases). In germline, CDR1 is MGHRA, CDR2 YSYEKL. Trimming removed 4 bases from V and 4 bases from J, with 16 bases in between. The length of the CDR3 is 15 residues. CDR3 coding DNA: TGCGCCAGCAGCCTCGAAGGCAGGGGCGGCTATGGCTACACCTTC. This translates into CASSLEGRGGYGYTF.

V gene TRBV15 combines with J gene TRBJ2-1; 12 positions agree with TRBD2. The CDR3 runs to 15 residues. Germline lookup yields CDR1 LNHNV and CDR2 YYDKDF (reference sequence). V shed 5 bases and J 4 bases; nucleotides not matched to a gene: 3. The CDR3 DNA reads TGTGCCACCAGCGGCGGACTAGCGGGGTACAATGAGCAGTTCTTC. Translated: CATSGGLAGYNEQFF.

This clone was observed a few times. The chain's CDR3 is CASSITENYGYTF. The CDR3 DNA sequence: TGTGCCAGCAGCATTACAGAGAACTATGGCTACACCTTC. The chain couples TRBV9 to TRBJ1-2; D gene unclear. Germline CDR1 is SGDLS and CDR2 is YYNGEE. The germline V and J ends were trimmed by 4 bases and 2 bases, with 9 bases remaining between them. CDR3 length: 13 amino acids. Combining the CDR3 with reference TRBV9 and TRBJ1-2 gives the whole variable domain DSGVTQTPKHLITATGQRVTLRCSPRSGDLSVYWYQQSLDQGLQFLIQYYNGEERAKGNILERFSAQQFPDLHSELNLSSLELGDSALYFCASSITENYGYTFGSGTRLTVV.

In this sample, this clone is medium-sized. The chain recombines TRBV29-1 with TRBJ2-3; 12 positions agree with TRBD2. The CDR3 contains 17 residues. Germline values: CDR1 SQVTM, CDR2 ANQGSEA. The ends lost 5 bases at V and 4 bases at J; junction bases unmatched: 13. CDR3 loop: CSVQAPSTSGRPDTQYF. The CDR3 DNA reads TGCAGCGTTCAAGCCCCTTCAACTAGCGGGAGGCCAGATACGCAGTATTTT.

The rearrangement links TRBV14 to TRBJ1-1; D remains unclear. V lost 2 bases and J lost 1, with 8 bases in between. Germline V gives CDR1 SGHDN, CDR2 FVKESK. The CDR3 contains 14 residues. CDR3 coding DNA: TGTGCCAGCAGCCAATATCTAACGAACACTGAAGCTTTCTTT. Translating gives CASSQYLTNTEAFF.

The gene calls are TRBV3-1 (or the pseudogene TRBV3-2) and TRBJ2-2; a weak D match, TRBD2 (5 bases). Germline CDR1 is LGHDT and CDR2 is YNNKEL (reference sequence). The CDR3 runs to 16 residues. The V gene lost 4 bases and the J gene lost 0 bases, with 12 bases spanning the gap. This chain's CDR3 is CASSPLGSSNTGELFF. CDR3 DNA: TGTGCCAGCAGCCCGCTTGGGAGTTCGAACACCGGGGAGCTGTTTTTT.

The V call is TRBV12-3 or TRBV12-4, the J call TRBJ1-1; D gene unclear. Trimming pared 8 bases from V and 10 bases from J, leaving 14 bases between. The CDR3 is 11 residues long. CDR3 sequence reads: CASRIGRLAFF. The CDR3 nucleotides are TGTGCCAGCCGGATTGGGAGATTAGCTTTCTTT.

This clone was seen a single time. V and J are TRBV5-4 and TRBJ1-1; D might be TRBD1 (6 bases). The germline V and J ends were trimmed by 4 bases and 0 bases, with 7 bases remaining between them. The CDR3 has 13 amino acids. Germline CDR1 reads SGHNT; CDR2 reads YYREEE (reference sequence). Here the CDR3 reads CASSRTVNTEAFF. CDR3 nucleotides: TGTGCCAGCAGCAGGACAGTGAACACTGAAGCTTTCTTT.

The chain uses TRBV6-1 and TRBJ1-3; a weak D match, TRBD1 (6 bases). There are 16 residues in the CDR3. Germline loops: CDR1 MNHNS, CDR2 SASEGT. The V end lost 2 bases, the J end lost 0 bases, and 11 bases lay between the germline ends. This chain's CDR3 is CASSEYPDSSGNTIYF. CDR3 bases: TGTGCCAGCAGTGAATATCCGGACAGCTCTGGAAACACCATATATTTT.

The chain uses TRBV7-9 and TRBJ2-7; D perhaps matches TRBD2 (5 bases). The V end was cut by 10 bases, the J end by 0 bases, with 13 bases between. The CDR3 extends over 13 amino acids. Per germline, CDR1 SEHNR and CDR2 FQNEAQ (reference sequence). As DNA, the CDR3 is TGTGCCACCCGAACGGGGAACTCCTACGAGCAGTACTTC. Protein sequence: CATRTGNSYEQYF.